This T cell receptor (beta chain) emerged from a study of cytomegalovirus exposure and HLA in healthy donors. This CDR3 contains 15 residues. Germline V gene data show CDR1 as SGHDT and CDR2 as YYEEEE. The trim removed 4 bases at V and 2 bases at J, leaving 4 bases unmatched. Generated by immunoSEQ multiplex PCR, the TCRdb table keeps only in-frame clones and is missing some. The sample comprises more than 85,000 clones, roughly 92% of which are singletons, and less than 1.5% rests with the top ten. Input material: PBMCs. The clonotype was recovered from a woman in her twenties or thirties in good health and CMV-seropositive. The chain carries TRBV5-6 and TRBJ1-2, with 11 bases fitting TRBD1. The CDR3 reads CASSAGTGGNYGYTF. The CDR3 DNA follows: TGTGCCAGCAGCGCCGGGACAGGGGGAAACTATGGCTACACCTTC.